The 30 T cell receptor beta chains reported below all come from one sample, sequenced in a study of OX40 agonist ivuxolimab in advanced cancers. Clones were read by immunoSEQ multiplex PCR, and TCRdb kept only the in-frame ones, dropping some. Of tens of thousands of clones in the sample, around 85% were seen once. This specimen was CD4+ or CD8+ T cells sorted from blood, taken in a trial of the OX40 agonist ivuxolimab. The receptors here all came from an adult with an advanced solid tumor such as melanoma, head and neck, liver or kidney cancer.

The chain combines TRBV10-3 with TRBJ1-1, with 9 bases fitting TRBD1. The V gene end was trimmed by 10 bases and the J gene end by 5 bases; junction bases not matched to a gene: 8. Per the germline V gene, CDR1 is ENHRY and CDR2 is SYGVKD. The CDR3 spans 13 residues. Here the CDR3 DNA reads TGTGCCAGCAGCTTACAGGGGGCAACTGAAGCTTTCTTT. Its protein product is CASSLQGATEAFF.

This chain links TRBV18 with TRBJ1-1; possibly TRBD1 for D (5 bases). Germline V gene sequence: CDR1 KGHSH, CDR2 LQKENI. The CDR3 is 15 residues long. Trimming removed 5 bases at V and 3 bases at J, with 16 bases between. In nucleotides, the CDR3 is TGTGCCAGCTCAACGAACGGGGGGGGTTACACTGAAGCTTTCTTT. It encodes CASSTNGGGYTEAFF.

This clone occurred many times. The chain combines TRBV28 with TRBJ2-2, with D maybe TRBD1 (6 bases). CDR1 MDHEN and CDR2 SYDVKM come from the germline V gene. This CDR3 region has 15 residues. V shed 5 bases and J shed 9 bases, with 19 bases lying between them. The CDR3 protein is CASSLRTAQQRELFF. CDR3 in DNA: TGTGCCAGCAGTCTGAGGACAGCCCAACAAAGGGAGCTGTTTTTT.

The chain has TRBV7-2 and TRBJ1-4; D is possibly TRBD1 (6 bases). V was clipped by 1 base and J by 4 bases, with 10 bases between them. The CDR3 totals 15 residues. CDR1 is SGHTA and CDR2 is FQGNSA in the germline V gene. The chain's CDR3 is CASSLGTEDNEKLFF. The CDR3 DNA is TGTGCCAGCAGCTTAGGGACAGAAGATAATGAAAAACTGTTTTTT.

Worth noting for this clone: Additional DNA sequences in this sample encode the identical CDR3. The rearrangement joins TRBV19 to TRBJ2-7; TRBD1 aligns across 7 bases. J gave up 2 bases and V 6 bases, and 10 bases lay outside the gene matches. Germline CDR1 reads LNHDA; CDR2 reads SQIVND (reference sequence). The CDR3 loop spans 15 amino acids. The CDR3 DNA follows: TGTGCCAGTAGCATTTCTCCTACAGGGGCCTACGAGCAGTACTTC. It yields the protein CASSISPTGAYEQYF.

The CDR3 sequence is CASSAPSGELFF. CDR3 nucleotide sequence: TGTGCCAGCAGCGCTCCTAGCGGGGAGCTGTTTTTT. The V call is TRBV7-3, the J call TRBJ2-2; D is unresolved. The germline V gene has CDR1 SGHTA and CDR2 FQGTGA. The V and J ends lost 5 bases and 7 bases respectively, with 8 bases between them. The CDR3 sequence is 12 residues long.

The CDR3 DNA is TGCGCCAGCAGCTTGGAAGTGAACCGCGATGAGCAGTTCTTC. This translates into CASSLEVNRDEQFF. The chain joins TRBV5-1 to TRBJ2-1; D gene unclear. The CDR3 loop spans 14 amino acids. Looked up from germline, CDR1 is SGHRS and CDR2 is YFSETQ. Trimming took off 0 bases at V and 8 bases at J, with 12 bases between the two ends.

The rearrangement links TRBV18 to TRBJ1-5; D is ambiguous. This CDR3 comprises 15 residues. V was trimmed by 5 bases and J by 0 bases, leaving 11 bases between them. Germline V gene sequence: CDR1 KGHSH, CDR2 LQKENI. The CDR3 DNA follows: TGTGCCAGCTCAGCAGAGACAACTAGCAATCAGCCCCAGCATTTT. Translation: CASSAETTSNQPQHF.

The V and J genes are TRBV7-2 and TRBJ1-1; D not resolved. The CDR3 consists of 14 residues. Trimming took 6 bases from V and 0 from J, leaving 11 bases between them. Germline V lookup: CDR1 SGHTA, CDR2 FQGNSA. The CDR3 protein is CASSGMGMNTEAFF. For the CDR3, the DNA is TGTGCCAGCAGTGGGATGGGAATGAACACTGAAGCTTTCTTT. Filled out from reference TRBV7-2 and TRBJ1-1, the complete variable domain reads GAGVSQSPSNKVTEKGKDVELRCDPISGHTALYWYRQSLGQGLEFLIYFQGNSAPDKSGLPSDRFSAERTGGSVSTLTIQRTQQEDSAVYLCASSGMGMNTEAFFGQGTRLTVV.

The chain employs TRBV12-5 and TRBJ2-7, with D possibly matching TRBD1 (5 bases). This CDR3 has 11 amino acids. Germline V gives CDR1 LGHNT, CDR2 FRNRAP. Trimming removed 3 bases from V and 6 bases from J, with 6 bases in between. The CDR3, as DNA: TGTGCTAGTGGTTTACAGGTCGAGCAGTACTTC. Translating gives CASGLQVEQYF.

The sample holds one count of this clone. The V gene is TRBV19, the J gene TRBJ2-2, with TRBD1 as a possible D gene (6 bases). This CDR3 comprises 18 residues. Germline assignment: CDR1 LNHDA and CDR2 SQIVND (reference sequence). With 3 bases removed from V and 4 bases from J, the gap between germline ends came to 21 bases. CDR3 amino acids: CASSIQVPGQIFTGELFF. CDR3 sequence (DNA): TGTGCCAGTAGTATTCAAGTCCCGGGACAAATATTCACCGGGGAGCTGTTTTTT.

The chain joins TRBV6-1 to TRBJ2-3; TRBD1 agrees at 7 bases. The CDR3 spans 14 residues. The V segment lost 5 bases and the J segment 3 bases; nucleotides outside the gene matches: 5. Germline V gene sequence: CDR1 MNHNS, CDR2 SASEGT. The CDR3 here is CASSPTTGTDTQYF. CDR3 bases: TGTGCCAGCAGTCCGACGACAGGGACAGATACGCAGTATTTT.

This clone was detected only once. The rearrangement joins TRBV6-9 to TRBJ1-1; D call uncertain. The V end lost 6 bases, the J end lost 5 bases, and 19 bases lay between the germline ends. The CDR3 is 15 residues long. The germline V gene encodes CDR1 MNHGY and CDR2 SVAAGI. This CDR3 reads CASSLSLGTRTEAFF. CDR3 bases: TGTGCCAGCAGCCTCTCCCTAGGTACAAGGACTGAAGCTTTCTTT.

The chain uses TRBV4-1 and TRBJ2-2; TRBD1 agrees at 11 bases. J lost 4 bases, V lost 2 bases, and 3 bases had no gene match. The germline V gene encodes CDR1 MGHRA and CDR2 YSYEKL. CDR3 length: 16 residues. The CDR3 DNA sequence: TGCGCCAGCAGCCAACCGGGACAGGGGGTCACCGGGGAGCTGTTTTTT. Its translation is CASSQPGQGVTGELFF.

The chain joins TRBV19 to TRBJ2-5, with TRBD2 identical over 12 bases. This CDR3 has 16 residues. Germline loops: CDR1 LNHDA, CDR2 SQIVND (reference sequence). V lost 6 bases to trimming and J lost 1 base; unmatched junction nucleotides: 6. The CDR3 DNA sequence: TGTGCCAGTAGAAGACTAGCGGGAGTGAGCCAAGAGACCCAGTACTTC. It is translated as CASRRLAGVSQETQYF.

The genes are TRBV7-2 and TRBJ2-7; no firm D call. Germline CDR1 reads SGHTA; CDR2 reads FQGNSA. The V gene lost 0 bases and the J gene lost 0 bases, with 9 bases spanning the gap. The CDR3 contains 15 residues. Written as DNA, the CDR3 is TGTGCCAGCAGCTTAGCGGCAGTAGGCTCCTACGAGCAGTACTTC. As protein: CASSLAAVGSYEQYF.

The chain uses TRBV4-3 and TRBJ1-2; D possibly corresponds to TRBD1 (6 bases). The CDR3 is 15 amino acids. Trimming pared 2 bases from V and 5 bases from J, leaving 15 bases between. Germline V CDR1 and CDR2: LGHNA, YSLEER. The CDR3, as DNA: TGCGCCAGCAGCCAAAAGGTGGGGGCCCTATATGGCTACACCTTC. This sequence encodes CASSQKVGALYGYTF.

CDR3 protein: CASSVRLAGENTQYF. DNA for the CDR3: TGTGCCAGCAGCGTAAGACTCGCAGGGGAAAATACGCAGTATTTT. This chain links TRBV9 with TRBJ2-3; a possible D gene is TRBD1 (6 bases). V dropped 1 base and J dropped 7 bases, with 16 bases sitting between them. The CDR3 length is 15 residues. Per the germline V gene, CDR1 is SGDLS and CDR2 is YYNGEE.

This chain connects TRBV29-1 to TRBJ2-1; possibly TRBD2 for D (7 bases). This CDR3 comprises 12 residues. The germline V gene encodes CDR1 SQVTM and CDR2 ANQGSEA. Trimming left V 4 bases short and J 8 bases short, with 12 bases between. CDR3 nucleotide sequence: TGCAGCGTTGTCTCGGGGGGCGATGAGCAGTTCTTC. This translates into CSVVSGGDEQFF.

The chain carries TRBV28 and TRBJ2-7, with TRBD2 as a possible D gene (7 bases). Trimming took off 7 bases at V and 4 bases at J, with 23 bases between the two ends. The CDR3 is made up of 16 amino acids. Germline assignment: CDR1 MDHEN and CDR2 SYDVKM. The chain's CDR3 is CASTVGGAGRFYEQYF. CDR3 bases: TGTGCCAGCACTGTTGGGGGGGCAGGGCGTTTTTACGAGCAGTACTTC.

This chain joins TRBV7-6 and TRBJ2-1; 8 bases fit TRBD2. The J segment lost 4 bases and the V segment lost 2 bases, leaving 7 bases of the junction unmatched. Germline assignment: CDR1 SGHVS and CDR2 FNYEAQ. This CDR3 comprises 16 residues. CDR3 nucleotides: TGTGCCAGCAGCTTATTACTAGCGGCCTTATACAATGAGCAGTTCTTC. Amino acid sequence: CASSLLLAALYNEQFF.

This clone was counted between two and nine times. This rearrangement joins TRBV4-1 to TRBJ2-1, with no clear D. The CDR3 has 18 amino acids. Germline loops: CDR1 MGHRA, CDR2 YSYEKL. Trimming shortened V by 0 bases and J by 7 bases, and 22 bases separated the two germline ends. Here the CDR3 reads CASSQDNWSPRLVNEQFF. DNA for the CDR3: TGCGCCAGCAGCCAAGATAACTGGAGCCCCCGCCTAGTAAATGAGCAGTTCTTC.

The chain uses TRBV4-1 and TRBJ2-7; D ambiguous. The CDR3 runs to 15 residues. Trimming removed 1 base at V and 6 bases at J, with 16 bases between. CDR1 is MGHRA, CDR2 YSYEKL, per germline. The CDR3 here is CASSQAWVQTPEQYF. CDR3 DNA: TGCGCCAGCAGCCAAGCTTGGGTCCAAACCCCCGAGCAGTACTTC.

This CDR3 reads CASSPSYLADYEQFF. DNA of the CDR3: TGTGCCAGCAGTCCCTCTTATCTAGCGGATTATGAGCAGTTCTTC. V is TRBV6-6 and J is TRBJ2-1, with 7 bases matching TRBD2. Germline loops: CDR1 MNHNY, CDR2 SVGAGI (reference sequence). Germline trimming cut 5 bases from V and 8 bases from J; bases unmatched to any gene: 12. The CDR3 length is 15 residues.

The chain employs TRBV11-2 and TRBJ2-7, with TRBD1 as a possible D gene (5 bases). CDR3 length: 14 amino acids. Trimming stripped 5 bases from V and 2 bases from J, with 13 bases between. Germline loops: CDR1 SGHAT, CDR2 FQNNGV. The CDR3 coding sequence is TGTGCCAGCAGCCTTCACTCAGGGACCTACGAGCAGTACTTC. It yields the protein CASSLHSGTYEQYF. The variable domain in full, completed from reference TRBV11-2 and TRBJ2-7, reads EAGVAQSPRYKIIEKRQSVAFWCNPISGHATLYWYQQILGQGPKLLIQFQNNGVVDDSQLPKDRFSAERLKGVDSTLKIQPAKLEDSAVYLCASSLHSGTYEQYFGPGTRLTVT.

The J gene is TRBJ1-5, the V gene TRBV19, with D possibly matching TRBD1 (6 bases). Trimming cost V 4 bases and J 4 bases, with 14 bases left between them. This CDR3 region has 15 residues. The germline gives CDR1 LNHDA, CDR2 SQIVND (reference sequence). The CDR3 DNA reads as TGTGCCAGTAGTAGACCGACAGGTTTTAATCAGCCCCAGCATTTT. Its translation is CASSRPTGFNQPQHF.

The CDR3 reads CASSFPGPGNTIYF. CDR3 sequence (DNA): TGTGCCAGCAGCTTTCCAGGCCCCGGAAACACCATATATTTT. V is TRBV4-2 and J is TRBJ1-3; D is uncertain. V was trimmed by 5 bases and J by 4 bases, leaving 12 bases between them. CDR3 length: 14 residues. Germline V lookup: CDR1 LGHNA, CDR2 YNFKEQ.

This chain links TRBV25-1 with TRBJ1-2; 8 bases fit TRBD1. The length of the CDR3 is 14 residues. Germline V gene sequence: CDR1 MGHDK, CDR2 SYGVNS. Trimming removed 4 bases from V and 8 bases from J; junction bases left unmatched: 9. The CDR3 loop is CASSGGQGLGGYTF. The CDR3 DNA sequence: TGTGCCAGCAGTGGTGGACAGGGACTAGGGGGCTACACCTTC.

The chain is built from TRBV18 and TRBJ2-2; D uncertain. The CDR3 consists of 15 residues. Trimming pared 2 bases from V and 6 bases from J, leaving 13 bases between. Germline V gene sequence: CDR1 KGHSH, CDR2 LQKENI. The CDR3: CASSPEELRAGELFF. The CDR3 region has the DNA TGTGCCAGCTCACCAGAAGAGTTAAGGGCCGGGGAGCTGTTTTTT.

V gene TRBV9 combines with J gene TRBJ1-1; no clear D gene. V gave up 4 bases and J gave up 4 bases, with 14 bases separating them. Germline CDR1 is SGDLS and CDR2 is YYNGEE. This CDR3 is 14 amino acids long. CDR3 DNA sequence: TGTGCCAGCAGCATCCGGACCGTGGCCACTGAAGCTTTCTTT. Amino acids: CASSIRTVATEAFF.